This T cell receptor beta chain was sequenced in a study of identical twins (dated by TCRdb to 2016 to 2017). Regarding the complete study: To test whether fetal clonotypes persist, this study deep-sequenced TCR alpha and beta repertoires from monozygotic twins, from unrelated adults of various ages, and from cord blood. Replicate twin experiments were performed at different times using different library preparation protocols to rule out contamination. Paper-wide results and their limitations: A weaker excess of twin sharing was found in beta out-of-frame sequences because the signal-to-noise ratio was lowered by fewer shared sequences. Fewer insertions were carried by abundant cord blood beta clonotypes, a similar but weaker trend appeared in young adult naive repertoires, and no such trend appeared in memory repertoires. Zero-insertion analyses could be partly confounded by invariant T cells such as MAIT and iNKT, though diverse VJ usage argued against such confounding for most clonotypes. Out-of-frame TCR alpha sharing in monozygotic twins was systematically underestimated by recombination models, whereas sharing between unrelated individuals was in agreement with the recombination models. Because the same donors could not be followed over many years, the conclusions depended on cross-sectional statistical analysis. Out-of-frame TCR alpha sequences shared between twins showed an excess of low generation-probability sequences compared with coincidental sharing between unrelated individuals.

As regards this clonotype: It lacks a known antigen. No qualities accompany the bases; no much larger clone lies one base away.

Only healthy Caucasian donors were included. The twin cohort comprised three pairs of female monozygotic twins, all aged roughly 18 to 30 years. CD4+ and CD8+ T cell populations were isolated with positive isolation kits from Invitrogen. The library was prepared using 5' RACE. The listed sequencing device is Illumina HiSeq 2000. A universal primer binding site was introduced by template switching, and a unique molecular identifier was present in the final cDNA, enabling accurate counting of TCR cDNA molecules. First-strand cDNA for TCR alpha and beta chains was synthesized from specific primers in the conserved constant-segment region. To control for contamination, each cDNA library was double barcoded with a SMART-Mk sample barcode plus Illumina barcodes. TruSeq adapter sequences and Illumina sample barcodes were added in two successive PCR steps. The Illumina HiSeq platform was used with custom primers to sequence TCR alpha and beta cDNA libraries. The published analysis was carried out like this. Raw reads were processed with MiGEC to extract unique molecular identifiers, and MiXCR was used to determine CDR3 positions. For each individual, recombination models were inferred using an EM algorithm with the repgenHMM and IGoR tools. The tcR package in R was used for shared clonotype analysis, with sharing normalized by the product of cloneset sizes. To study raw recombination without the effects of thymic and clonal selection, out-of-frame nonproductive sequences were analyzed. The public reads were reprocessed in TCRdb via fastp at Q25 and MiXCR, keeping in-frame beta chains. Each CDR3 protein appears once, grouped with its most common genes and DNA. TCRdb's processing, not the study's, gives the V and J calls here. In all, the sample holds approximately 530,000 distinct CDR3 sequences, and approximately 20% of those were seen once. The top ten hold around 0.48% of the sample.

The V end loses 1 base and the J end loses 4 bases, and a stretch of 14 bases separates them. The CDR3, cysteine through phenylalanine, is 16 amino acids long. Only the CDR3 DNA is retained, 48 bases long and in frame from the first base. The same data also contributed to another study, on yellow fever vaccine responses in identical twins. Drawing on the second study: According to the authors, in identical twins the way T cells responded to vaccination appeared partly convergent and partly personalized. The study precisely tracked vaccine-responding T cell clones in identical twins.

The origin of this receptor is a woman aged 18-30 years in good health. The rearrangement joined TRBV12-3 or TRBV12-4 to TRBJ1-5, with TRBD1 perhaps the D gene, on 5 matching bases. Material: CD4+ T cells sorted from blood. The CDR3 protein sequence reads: CASSLVGRGGNQPQHF. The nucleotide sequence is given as TGTGCCAGCAGTTTAGTTGGGAGGGGAGGGAATCAGCCCCAGCATTTT.